Reported below is one T cell receptor (beta chain). Antigen: not known. This entry is derived from a study of shared clonotypes between healthy human individuals. The V segment lost 4 bases and the J segment 3 bases; nucleotides outside the gene matches: 3. Germline-derived CDR1 and CDR2 are SGHTA and FQGNSA. The CDR3 spans 15 residues. Study results and limitations: Only blood was sampled, and tissue TCR repertoires likely differ from blood ones. Compared with memory subsets, naive subsets generally had larger estimated richness.

Sequencing was performed with immunoSEQ multiplex PCR; in TCRdb, only in-frame clones are kept and a portion is missing. The sample lists approximately 640,000 clones; 90% were seen once. The V and J genes are TRBV7-2 and TRBJ2-3; TRBD2 matches 11 bases. Input material: memory CD8+ T cells from PBMCs. As to subset: CD45RO+ cells pooled with CCR7-negative TemRA cells. This TCR was recovered from a young man in good health. Some clones in this sample may be carry-over from other donors' samples. The CDR3 coding sequence is TGTGCCAGCAGCTCACTAGCGGGAGTTACAGATACGCAGTATTTT. The encoded protein is CASSSLAGVTDTQYF.